The present entry profiles one T cell receptor (beta chain) with its context. Its antigen is undetermined. Researchers used the Oncomine TCR Beta short-read assay to sequence DNA from cultured CD4+ T cells. TCRdb reanalysed the PCR reads using MiXCR and keeps one entry per CDR3 protein. The sample holds fewer than 15,000 distinct CDR3 sequences; 50% to 65% are singletons and the top ten take roughly 13%. This sample is part of a study of vaccination and CD4 T cells after COVID-19. Turning to the study itself: Convalescent patients had positive nasal swab PCR results for SARS-CoV-2. Disease was mild in nine and severe in one. The convalescents included six males and four females, and among them two were Hispanic while seven were Caucasian.

The treatment: 10-day PBMC culture with coronavirus spike peptide pools or control peptides (ViraFEST assay). Germline-derived CDR1 and CDR2 are SEHNR and FQNEAQ (reference sequence). The CDR3 sequence is 15 residues long. V was trimmed by 7 bases and J by 4 bases, leaving 19 bases between them. Broader study findings: Spike mono-reactivity was the property of 304 of 307 vaccine-specific clones in convalescent patients.

The origin of this receptor is a human donor who had recovered from COVID-19. The sequenced material came from CD4+ T cells from blood, cultured in vitro. The chain has TRBV7-9 and TRBJ1-1, with a weak D call TRBD1 (5 bases). CDR3 amino acids: CASNHRLGAGTEAFF. The CDR3 nucleotides are TGTGCCAGCAACCATCGGTTAGGGGCCGGCACTGAAGCTTTCTTT. The variable domain in full, completed from reference TRBV7-9 and TRBJ1-1, reads DTGVSQNPRHKITKRGQNVTFRCDPISEHNRLYWYRQTLGQGPEFLTYFQNEAQLEKSRLLSDRFSAERPKGSFSTLEIQRTEQGDSAMYLCASNHRLGAGTEAFFGQGTRLTVV.